This T cell receptor beta chain was captured by sequencing in a study of identical twins. Each cDNA held unique molecular identifiers, and template switching gave it a universal primer site. Each CDR3 protein is one row after TCRdb ran MiXCR on the 5' RACE reads. The data contain 750,000 to 950,000 distinct CDR3 sequences, about 12% of them singletons. This clonotype was observed many times. The germline V gene encodes CDR1 SGHTA and CDR2 FQGNSA. V lost 8 bases to trimming and J lost 3 bases, with 16 bases between them. CDR3 length: 14 residues. This same sample was also taken into another study, of yellow fever vaccine responses in identical twins.

What was sequenced was PBMCs. This sequence was found in a woman between 18 and 29 years old in good health. V usage is TRBV7-2 and J usage is TRBJ1-1, with TRBD1 as a possible D gene (5 bases). CDR3 nucleotides: TGTGCCAGCCGCGCCGGGGGGAAACACACTGAAGCTTTCTTT. Amino acid sequence: CASRAGGKHTEAFF. The whole variable domain, remainder taken from reference TRBV7-2 and TRBJ1-1, is GAGVSQSPSNKVTEKGKDVELRCDPISGHTALYWYRQSLGQGLEFLIYFQGNSAPDKSGLPSDRFSAERTGGSVSTLTIQRTQQEDSAVYLCASRAGGKHTEAFFGQGTRLTVV.